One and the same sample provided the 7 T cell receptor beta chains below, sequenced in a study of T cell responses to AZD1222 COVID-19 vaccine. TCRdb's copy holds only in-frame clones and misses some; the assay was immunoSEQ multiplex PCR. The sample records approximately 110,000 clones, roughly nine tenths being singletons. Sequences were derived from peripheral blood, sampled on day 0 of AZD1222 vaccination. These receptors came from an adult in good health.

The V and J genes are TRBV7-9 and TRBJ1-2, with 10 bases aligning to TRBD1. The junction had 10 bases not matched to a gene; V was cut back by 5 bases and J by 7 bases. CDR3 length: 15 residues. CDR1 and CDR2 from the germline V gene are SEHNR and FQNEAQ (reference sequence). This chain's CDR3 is CASSATGTGASGYTF. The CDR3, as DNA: TGTGCCAGCAGCGCAACCGGGACAGGGGCTAGTGGCTACACCTTC.

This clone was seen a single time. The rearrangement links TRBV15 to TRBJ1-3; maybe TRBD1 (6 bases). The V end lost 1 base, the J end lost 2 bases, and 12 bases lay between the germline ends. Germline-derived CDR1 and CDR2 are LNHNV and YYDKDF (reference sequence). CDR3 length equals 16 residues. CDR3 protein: CATSRVLTGTGNTIYF. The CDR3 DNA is TGTGCCACCAGCAGAGTGTTAACAGGGACTGGAAACACCATATATTTT.

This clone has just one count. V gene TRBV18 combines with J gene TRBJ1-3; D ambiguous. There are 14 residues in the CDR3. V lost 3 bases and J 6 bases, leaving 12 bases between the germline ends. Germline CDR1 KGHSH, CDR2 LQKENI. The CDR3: CASSPSTGPNTIYF. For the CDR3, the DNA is TGTGCCAGCTCACCCTCGACGGGTCCAAACACCATATATTTT.

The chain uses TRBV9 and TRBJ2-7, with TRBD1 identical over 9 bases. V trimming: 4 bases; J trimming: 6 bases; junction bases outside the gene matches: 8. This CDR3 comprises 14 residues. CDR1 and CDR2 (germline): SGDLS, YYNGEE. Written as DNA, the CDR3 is TGTGCCAGCAGCCCCGGGACAGGGAGGGTCGAGCAGTACTTC. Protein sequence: CASSPGTGRVEQYF. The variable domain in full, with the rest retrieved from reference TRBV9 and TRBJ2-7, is DSGVTQTPKHLITATGQRVTLRCSPRSGDLSVYWYQQSLDQGLQFLIQYYNGEERAKGNILERFSAQQFPDLHSELNLSSLELGDSALYFCASSPGTGRVEQYFGPGTRLTVT.

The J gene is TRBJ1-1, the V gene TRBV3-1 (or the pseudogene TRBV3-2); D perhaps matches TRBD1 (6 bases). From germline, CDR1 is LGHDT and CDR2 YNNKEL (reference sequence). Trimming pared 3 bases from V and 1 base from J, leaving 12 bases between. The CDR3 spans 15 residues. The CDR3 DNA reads TGTGCCAGCAGCCACCGGGGGGGCTGGAACACTGAAGCTTTCTTT. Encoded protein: CASSHRGGWNTEAFF.

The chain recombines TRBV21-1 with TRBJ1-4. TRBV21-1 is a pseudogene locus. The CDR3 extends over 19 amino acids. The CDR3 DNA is TGTGCCAGCAGCCCTCCTGGAGAGGACGCCGGTGGGACTAATGAAAAACTGTTTTTT. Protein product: CASSPPGEDAGGTNEKLFF.

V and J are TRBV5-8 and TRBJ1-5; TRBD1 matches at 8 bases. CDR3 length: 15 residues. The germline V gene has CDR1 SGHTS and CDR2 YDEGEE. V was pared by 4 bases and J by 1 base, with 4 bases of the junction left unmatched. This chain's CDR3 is CASSHRGASNQPQHF. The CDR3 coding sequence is TGTGCCAGCAGCCACAGGGGGGCGAGCAATCAGCCCCAGCATTTT.